This T cell receptor beta chain originates from a study of T cell responses to AZD1222 COVID-19 vaccine. Clones were sequenced by immunoSEQ multiplex PCR, and TCRdb holds only the in-frame ones, with some missing. The sample lists roughly 180,000 clones, roughly nine tenths occurring once. The CDR3 spans 14 residues. Per germline, CDR1 MNHEY and CDR2 SVGAGI. The trim removed 7 bases at V and 2 bases at J, leaving 5 bases unmatched. The source of this sequence is an adult in good health. The V and J genes are TRBV6-5 and TRBJ1-1; 9 nucleotides align to TRBD1. The source material was peripheral blood, sampled on day 0 of AZD1222 vaccination. CDR3 sequence: CASNYRGLNTEAFF. The DNA of the CDR3 is TGTGCCAGCAACTACAGGGGGCTAAACACTGAAGCTTTCTTT.